This section outlines one T cell receptor (beta chain) sequence together with its context. The sample comes from a study of blood T cell repertoires in COVID-19. Overall study context: Samples representing acute and convalescent COVID-19 were sourced from the United States, Italy and Spain. PBMCs, B-cell-depleted T cells, or T cells were the source of the cDNA or gDNA that made up the material.

Methods used by the authors: Estimated nucleated cell counts came from reference gene primer amplification. Using immunoSEQ multiplex PCR, the repertoire was profiled, and TCRdb retains in-frame clones only, with some absent. From that table come the V and J calls and clone size; the DNA was used to work out D and trimming. The sample records fewer than 350,000 clones, more than 75% being singletons. V shed 7 bases and J shed 1 base, with 10 bases lying between them. CDR3 length: 13 residues. Germline CDR1 and CDR2: MNHNY and SVGAGI (reference sequence). The chain joins TRBV6-6 to TRBJ1-1, with D unresolved. The sequence derives from a woman aged 45 to 65 who had recovered from COVID-19. The sequencing input was peripheral blood. CDR3 sequence (DNA): TGTGCCAGCATGTCACGGAGGAACACTGAAGCTTTCTTT. It translates to CASMSRRNTEAFF.